Listed below are T cell receptor beta chains from one sample, sequenced in a study of cytomegalovirus exposure and HLA in healthy donors. Only in-frame clones appear in the TCRdb table, and some are missing; sequencing was by immunoSEQ multiplex PCR. Among under 200,000 clones, approximately 90% were seen once, and the ten largest hold approximately 1.1%. The sequencing input was PBMCs. Receptors were obtained from a boy aged 2 to 10 in good health and CMV-seronegative. CDR3s include the opening cysteine and the closing phenylalanine or tryptophan. Fields, in order: J gene, D gene, clone size, V gene, CDR3 DNA, CDR3 protein. A D gene is named only where the DNA matches it firmly. Clone size, where shown, is once, few, many, or a class for clones that have expanded.

TRBJ2-1	NA	once	TRBV14	TGTGCCAGCAGCCAAGCAGGGGGACTTCTAACGGATGAGCAGTTCTTC	CASSQAGGLLTDEQFF
TRBJ1-6	TRBD1	NA	TRBV5-5	TGTGCCAGCAGCCGTCGAATGGACAGGGGTTCGTCGGCGAATTCACCCCTCCACTTT	CASSRRMDRGSSANSPLHF
TRBJ1-2	TRBD1	NA	TRBV25-1	TGTGCCAGCAGTGTTACAGGGGGGGGGTGGTATGGCTACACCTTC	CASSVTGGGWYGYTF
TRBJ2-7	TRBD2	once	TRBV6-5	TGTGCCAGCAGCCCAGGACTAGCGGGAGCTCAGCAGTACTTC	CASSPGLAGAQQYF
TRBJ1-1	NA	NA	TRBV5-1	TGCGCCAGCAGCCGCAGTGACACTGAAGCTTTCTTT	CASSRSDTEAFF
TRBJ2-7	TRBD2	NA	TRBV6-1	TGTGCCAGCAGTGAATCGAAGGGACTAGCGGGAGTCTACGAGCAGTACTTC	CASSESKGLAGVYEQYF
TRBJ1-1	TRBD1	NA	TRBV6-6	TGTGCCAGCAGCTTAAGACAGGGTGACACTGAAGCTTTCTTT	CASSLRQGDTEAFF
TRBJ1-1	NA	NA	TRBV4-2	TGTGCCAGCAGCCAAGAGAGAGGGGGGAACACTGAAGCTTTCTTT	CASSQERGGNTEAFF
TRBJ1-5	NA	NA	TRBV19	TGTGCCAGTAGTACAACCATCAGCGACAGCTATAGCAATCAGCCCCAGCATTTT	CASSTTISDSYSNQPQHF
TRBJ2-7	NA	once	TRBV2	TGTGCCAGCAGTGAGGAGCGGGCCTCGAACTCCTACGAGCAGTACTTC	CASSEERASNSYEQYF
TRBJ2-3	TRBD2	once	TRBV10-3	TGTGCCATCAGCCCCGGGGGGGCGACAGATACGCAGTATTTT	CAISPGGATDTQYF
TRBJ2-7	NA	NA	TRBV7-5	TGTGCCAGAAGCTTAGGGGCGGGGATGGGGTACGAGCAGTACTTC	CARSLGAGMGYEQYF